This paragraph reports one T cell receptor (beta chain). Its antigen target is currently unknown. The record has no base qualities; no much larger clone is one base away. This sample was included in a study of long-term antiretroviral therapy in people with HIV (dated by TCRdb to 2021 to 2024). Turning to the overall study: The earliest samples were collected approximately a decade before the 2015 WHO recommendation for immediate ART, a period when ART was typically delayed until CD4 counts fell. A retrospective serial study tested whether changes in peripheral blood TRB repertoire composition and diversity were associated with ART initiation and durable HIV suppression. From over 25 adults with confirmed HIV infection, the cohort provided approximately 190 cryopreserved PBMC samples, gathered serially across a mean of approximately six years (range 1-12). Of the approximately 32 participants with HIV, approximately 11 were female. No cross-contamination during QIAcube processing turned up in test extractions that ran a monoclonal T-cell line alongside 30 or so polyclonal samples.

To be included, a participant needed at least one PBMC sample from before ART initiation plus at least two post-ART samples. Every participant with HIV received treatment in the United States of America. Before DNA extraction, cryopreserved samples of roughly 1-10 million PBMC were thawed and washed. At the time of the earliest PBMC sample, participants with HIV were aged between about 20 and 54 years. Per participant, PBMC samples came from 1-4 timepoints prior to ART initiation and 2-8 timepoints following ART initiation, for a median of 7 samples. For every participant, serial HIV viral load, CD4+ T-cell count, ART history and demographic data were obtained. Genomic DNA was extracted from unsorted PBMC with a Qiagen kit on a QIAcube, with processing performed in batches of 12 samples. On the study overall, not on this receptor specifically: No data were available on ART adherence, viral resistance or therapy changes, limiting inferences about post-ART repertoire changes. Expanded TRB clones identified before ART initiation dominated the repertoire at all time points, although this dominance fluctuated and declined in many PLHIV after ART. Samples dated from the mid-2000s to the late 2010s, and the ART regimens used may be less effective than current ones. HIV repertoires had narrower CDR3 length ranges than controls, and the network structure suggested an antigen-experienced repertoire that shifted only slightly toward naive after ART. Because pre-ART samples had limited cell numbers, profiling was done on unsorted PBMC rather than on sorted CD4+ and CD8+ T cells. Limited PBMC availability meant only the TCR beta chain was sequenced, without alpha chain pairing. Starting ART was linked to a significant rise in TRB diversity, yet even after long-term ART the diversity remained significantly lower than in transplant donor controls.

The immunoSEQ hsTCRB v3.0 assay was used at survey level resolution to sequence the TRB variable region. The targeted TRB sequencing depth was about 40,000-50,000 T-cell genomes per sample. An Illumina MiSeq with a v3 150-cycle kit was used to sequence the pooled TRB libraries. In the authors' own workflow: Repertoire analysis ran in R within a reproducible Nextflow workflow covering QC, data transformation and analysis. LymphoSeq2, an R package for exploring AIRR-Seq data, was used to implement the custom analyses. A few samples that produced fewer than 5000 total TRB sequences were removed, so 190 or so HIV repertoires were analyzed. Among the 180 to 200 HIV repertoires that were kept, approximately 61 were collected before ART initiation and some 130 were collected after ART initiation. Repertoires were downsampled to 5000 TRB nucleotide sequences, with summary statistics averaged over 100 downsampling iterations. TRB sequences were retained for analysis only if CDR3 regions of at least seven amino acids were present. Diversity was measured with a Shannon entropy-derived clonality score and the Gini coefficient. In the repertoire networks, any two of the top 5000 CDR3 amino acid sequences were linked whenever the two sequences differed by an edit distance of one. GLIPH2 predicted antigen specificity groups and MHC restriction for TRB CDR3 amino acid sequences. CDR3 amino acid sequences were matched against VDJdb and McPAS-TCR to flag known CMV, EBV, HIV or tissue antigen associations. Pre-ART, post-ART and control groups were compared with Wilcoxon signed-rank tests and Holm-Bonferroni correction. TCRdb's version of the immuneACCESS table is confined to in-frame rearrangements and falls short of the full clone set. An unresolved V gene accounts for under half of the shortfall where checked; the remainder is of unknown origin. That table supplies the V and J calls and clone size; D and trimming were determined from the DNA. The sample table lists approximately 35,000 clones, approximately 85% of them with a count of one. Of the sample, approximately 10% is held by the ten largest clones.

A distance of 12 bases separates the germline ends of V and J, which lose 6 bases and 4 bases respectively. The CDR3 goes from the cysteine to the phenylalanine over 13 residues. The retained sequence is limited to the CDR3, 39 bases, with the frame set at the first base. The germline V gene gives CDR1 as SNHLY and CDR2 as FYNNEI. The specimen was unsorted PBMCs, collected 2.2 years after starting antiretroviral therapy. The chain is encoded by TRBV2 joined to TRBJ1-2; perhaps TRBD1 is the D gene, with 6 bases matching. This TCR derives from a young man with HIV. The bases read TGTGCCAGCAGACTACAGGGTTTCTATGGCTACACCTTC. This is translated as CASRLQGFYGYTF.